These T cell receptor beta chains were read from a single sample in a study of blood T cell repertoires in COVID-19. This table comes from immunoSEQ multiplex PCR, and its TCRdb copy is limited to in-frame clones, with some not included. The repertoire holds some 64,000 clones, with approximately 79% as singletons. The specimen sequenced was peripheral blood. The source is an elderly woman with active or convalescent COVID-19. Each CDR3 is given with its conserved first and last residue. Fields, in order: J gene, V gene, D gene, clone size, CDR3 protein, CDR3 DNA. A D gene is named only where the DNA matches it firmly. Size is stated for part of the rows, as once, few or many counts, or as a class when the clone is expanded.

j_gene: TRBJ1-1
v_gene: TRBV6-6
d_gene: TRBD1
abundance: NA
CDR3aa: CASSSYGQGAEAFF
CDR3nt: TGTGCCAGCAGTTCCTACGGACAGGGAGCTGAAGCTTTCTTT

j_gene: TRBJ1-6
v_gene: TRBV3-1/TRBV3-2
d_gene: TRBD1
abundance: NA
CDR3aa: CASSRLQGDQNSPLHF
CDR3nt: TGTGCCAGCAGCCGCCTACAGGGGGACCAGAATTCACCCCTCCACTTT

j_gene: TRBJ1-4
v_gene: TRBV19
d_gene: TRBD1
abundance: NA
CDR3aa: CASRHRRQGFGNEKLFF
CDR3nt: TGTGCCAGTAGACACCGTCGACAGGGTTTTGGTAATGAAAAACTGTTTTTT

j_gene: TRBJ2-1
v_gene: TRBV19
d_gene: NA
abundance: once
CDR3aa: CASSIGVGGGEQFF
CDR3nt: TGTGCCAGTAGTATAGGAGTTGGGGGGGGCGAGCAGTTCTTC

j_gene: TRBJ1-6
v_gene: TRBV6-1
d_gene: NA
abundance: NA
CDR3aa: CASSEVMGEGNSPLHF
CDR3nt: TGTGCCAGCAGTGAAGTAATGGGAGAGGGAAATTCACCCCTCCACTTT

j_gene: TRBJ1-6
v_gene: TRBV5-1
d_gene: NA
abundance: NA
CDR3aa: CASSLVTSSYNSPLHF
CDR3nt: TGCGCCAGCAGCTTGGTTACGAGCTCCTATAATTCACCCCTCCACTTT

j_gene: TRBJ2-3
v_gene: TRBV19
d_gene: NA
abundance: NA
CDR3aa: CASSRQITDTQYF
CDR3nt: TGTGCCAGTAGTAGGCAAATCACAGATACGCAGTATTTT

j_gene: TRBJ1-4
v_gene: TRBV5-1
d_gene: TRBD1
abundance: NA
CDR3aa: CASSGRGTGGEKLFF
CDR3nt: TGCGCCAGCAGCGGTAGGGGGACAGGGGGTGAAAAACTGTTTTTT

j_gene: TRBJ1-1
v_gene: TRBV7-8
d_gene: NA
abundance: few
CDR3aa: CASSLALRNTEAFF
CDR3nt: TGTGCCAGCAGCTTAGCGCTTAGGAACACTGAAGCTTTCTTT

j_gene: TRBJ2-5
v_gene: TRBV13
d_gene: NA
abundance: NA
CDR3aa: CASSFVGLQETQYF
CDR3nt: TGTGCCAGCAGCTTTGTCGGACTTCAAGAGACCCAGTACTTC

j_gene: TRBJ2-2
v_gene: TRBV5-1
d_gene: TRBD2
abundance: once
CDR3aa: CASSLQLAANTGELFF
CDR3nt: TGCGCCAGCAGCCTCCAACTAGCGGCGAACACCGGGGAGCTGTTTTTT

j_gene: TRBJ1-2
v_gene: TRBV5-1
d_gene: NA
abundance: NA
CDR3aa: CASSLSQGGYGYTF
CDR3nt: TGCGCCAGCAGCTTGTCACAGGGCGGCTATGGCTACACCTTC

j_gene: TRBJ1-2
v_gene: TRBV5-1
d_gene: TRBD1
abundance: NA
CDR3aa: CASSLGPGQGVGYTF
CDR3nt: TGCGCCAGCAGCTTGGGACCGGGACAGGGGGTCGGCTACACCTTC

j_gene: TRBJ2-1
v_gene: TRBV29-1
d_gene: NA
abundance: NA
CDR3aa: CSVKTDEQFF
CDR3nt: TGCAGCGTCAAAACGGATGAGCAGTTCTTC

j_gene: TRBJ2-5
v_gene: TRBV12-3/TRBV12-4
d_gene: NA
abundance: NA
CDR3aa: CASTGQSQETQYF
CDR3nt: TGTGCCAGCACCGGACAATCCCAAGAGACCCAGTACTTC

j_gene: TRBJ1-1
v_gene: TRBV3-1/TRBV3-2
d_gene: NA
abundance: NA
CDR3aa: CASSQQGTEAFF
CDR3nt: TGTGCCAGCAGCCAACAGGGCACTGAAGCTTTCTTT

j_gene: TRBJ1-2
v_gene: TRBV3-1/TRBV3-2
d_gene: TRBD1
abundance: NA
CDR3aa: CASSQHRGDYGYTF
CDR3nt: TGTGCCAGCAGCCAGCACAGGGGCGACTATGGCTACACCTTC

j_gene: TRBJ1-5
v_gene: TRBV19
d_gene: TRBD1
abundance: NA
CDR3aa: CASMFRDSYYSNQPQHF
CDR3nt: TGTGCCAGTATGTTCCGGGACAGCTACTATAGCAATCAGCCCCAGCATTTT

j_gene: TRBJ1-2
v_gene: TRBV6-5
d_gene: NA
abundance: many
CDR3aa: CASSLGGANYGYTF
CDR3nt: TGTGCCAGCAGTCTGGGGGGGGCTAACTATGGCTACACCTTC

j_gene: TRBJ1-5
v_gene: TRBV19
d_gene: NA
abundance: NA
CDR3aa: CASRSEARGNQPQHF
CDR3nt: TGTGCCAGTAGGAGTGAAGCCAGAGGTAATCAGCCCCAGCATTTT

j_gene: TRBJ1-5
v_gene: TRBV2
d_gene: NA
abundance: NA
CDR3aa: CASRTEGNQPQHF
CDR3nt: TGTGCCAGCAGGACAGAGGGCAATCAGCCCCAGCATTTT

j_gene: TRBJ2-3
v_gene: TRBV7-3
d_gene: TRBD2
abundance: once
CDR3aa: CASSQNGAGSTDTQYF
CDR3nt: TGTGCCAGCAGCCAAAACGGAGCGGGGAGCACAGATACGCAGTATTTT

j_gene: TRBJ1-1
v_gene: TRBV3-1/TRBV3-2
d_gene: NA
abundance: NA
CDR3aa: CASSPSPLDYTEAFF
CDR3nt: TGTGCCAGCAGCCCCAGCCCTCTCGACTACACTGAAGCTTTCTTT

j_gene: TRBJ2-2
v_gene: TRBV6-7
d_gene: TRBD2
abundance: NA
CDR3aa: CASSSPSGGIGELFF
CDR3nt: TGTGCCAGCAGTTCCCCTAGCGGGGGGATCGGGGAGCTGTTTTTT

j_gene: TRBJ2-5
v_gene: TRBV5-1
d_gene: TRBD1
abundance: NA
CDR3aa: CASIPTGEQETQYF
CDR3nt: TGCGCCAGCATTCCGACAGGGGAACAAGAGACCCAGTACTTC

j_gene: TRBJ1-2
v_gene: TRBV7-9
d_gene: TRBD1
abundance: NA
CDR3aa: CASSAPGQGLSDYGYTF
CDR3nt: TGTGCCAGCAGCGCACCGGGACAGGGTCTTAGTGACTATGGCTACACCTTC

j_gene: TRBJ1-6
v_gene: TRBV4-1
d_gene: TRBD1
abundance: NA
CDR3aa: CASSRDRSSYNSPLHF
CDR3nt: TGCGCCAGCAGCCGGGACAGGAGCTCCTATAATTCACCCCTCCACTTT

j_gene: TRBJ2-7
v_gene: TRBV5-1
d_gene: NA
abundance: NA
CDR3aa: CASSGTAGAYEQYF
CDR3nt: TGCGCCAGCAGTGGCACAGCCGGGGCCTACGAGCAGTACTTC

j_gene: TRBJ1-4
v_gene: TRBV7-9
d_gene: TRBD1
abundance: NA
CDR3aa: CASSWGQGNEKLFF
CDR3nt: TGTGCCAGCAGCTGGGGACAGGGGAATGAAAAACTGTTTTTT

j_gene: TRBJ1-1
v_gene: TRBV5-6
d_gene: NA
abundance: NA
CDR3aa: CASRWQGLLSTEAFF
CDR3nt: TGTGCCAGCAGATGGCAGGGCCTCCTGAGCACTGAAGCTTTCTTT

j_gene: TRBJ1-2
v_gene: TRBV7-2
d_gene: NA
abundance: NA
CDR3aa: CASSIPTREDGYTF
CDR3nt: TGTGCCAGCAGCATCCCAACCAGGGAGGATGGCTACACCTTC

j_gene: TRBJ1-2
v_gene: TRBV5-6
d_gene: NA
abundance: NA
CDR3aa: CASSLSGVGYTF
CDR3nt: TGTGCCAGCAGCTTGTCAGGGGTAGGCTACACCTTC

j_gene: TRBJ1-1
v_gene: TRBV6-6
d_gene: NA
abundance: NA
CDR3aa: CATERGQITEAFF
CDR3nt: TGTGCCACCGAGCGGGGGCAGATCACTGAAGCTTTCTTT

j_gene: TRBJ2-7
v_gene: TRBV5-1
d_gene: NA
abundance: NA
CDR3aa: CASSLGRVQSEQYF
CDR3nt: TGCGCCAGCAGCTTGGGCCGGGTCCAAAGCGAGCAGTACTTC

j_gene: TRBJ1-1
v_gene: TRBV27
d_gene: TRBD1
abundance: NA
CDR3aa: CASSRDSYTEAFF
CDR3nt: TGTGCCAGCAGTCGGGACAGCTACACTGAAGCTTTCTTT

j_gene: TRBJ1-1
v_gene: TRBV11-2
d_gene: NA
abundance: NA
CDR3aa: CASTYGGSTEAFF
CDR3nt: TGTGCCAGCACCTACGGGGGGAGCACTGAAGCTTTCTTT

j_gene: TRBJ2-7
v_gene: TRBV5-1
d_gene: TRBD1
abundance: NA
CDR3aa: CASSFGTAYEQYF
CDR3nt: TGCGCCAGCAGCTTTGGGACAGCCTACGAGCAGTACTTC

j_gene: TRBJ2-1
v_gene: TRBV7-3
d_gene: TRBD2
abundance: NA
CDR3aa: CASSERSGGTFEQFF
CDR3nt: TGTGCCAGCAGCGAGCGTAGCGGGGGGACTTTTGAGCAGTTCTTC

j_gene: TRBJ1-2
v_gene: TRBV12-5
d_gene: NA
abundance: few
CDR3aa: CASGPRVGYGYTF
CDR3nt: TGTGCTAGTGGCCCCCGGGTCGGCTATGGCTACACCTTC

j_gene: TRBJ1-2
v_gene: TRBV2
d_gene: NA
abundance: once
CDR3aa: CASSEYSRAEYTF
CDR3nt: TGTGCCAGCAGTGAATATTCCAGGGCCGAATACACCTTC

j_gene: TRBJ1-5
v_gene: TRBV11-3
d_gene: NA
abundance: NA
CDR3aa: CASSLDRLNQPQHF
CDR3nt: TGTGCCAGCAGCTTAGACAGATTGAATCAGCCCCAGCATTTT

j_gene: TRBJ1-6
v_gene: TRBV6-5
d_gene: TRBD1
abundance: few
CDR3aa: CASSPGQGVSPLHF
CDR3nt: TGTGCCAGCAGCCCGGGACAGGGGGTTTCACCCCTCCACTTT

j_gene: TRBJ1-1
v_gene: TRBV28
d_gene: NA
abundance: NA
CDR3aa: CASSSPRRANTEAFF
CDR3nt: TGTGCCAGCAGTTCCCCCCGGCGGGCAAACACTGAAGCTTTCTTT

j_gene: TRBJ1-2
v_gene: TRBV5-8
d_gene: NA
abundance: once
CDR3aa: CASRLRGFDGYTF
CDR3nt: TGTGCCAGCAGACTCCGGGGGTTCGATGGCTACACCTTC

j_gene: TRBJ2-2
v_gene: TRBV2
d_gene: TRBD2
abundance: few
CDR3aa: CASRSGGNTGELFF
CDR3nt: TGTGCCAGCAGGAGCGGGGGGAACACCGGGGAGCTGTTTTTT

j_gene: TRBJ1-5
v_gene: TRBV7-8
d_gene: TRBD1
abundance: few
CDR3aa: CASSLGTGINQPQHF
CDR3nt: TGTGCCAGCAGCCTCGGGACAGGGATAAATCAGCCCCAGCATTTT

j_gene: TRBJ2-2
v_gene: TRBV9
d_gene: NA
abundance: NA
CDR3aa: CASSVEILGRATGELFF
CDR3nt: TGTGCCAGCAGCGTAGAGATTCTGGGCAGAGCCACCGGGGAGCTGTTTTTT

j_gene: TRBJ1-4
v_gene: TRBV30
d_gene: TRBD1
abundance: NA
CDR3aa: CAWRKGTGSNEKLFF
CDR3nt: TGTGCCTGGAGGAAGGGGACAGGGTCTAATGAAAAACTGTTTTTT